The 11 T cell receptor beta chains below come from one sample, sequenced in a study of cytomegalovirus exposure and HLA in healthy donors (dated by TCRdb to 2016 to 2017). Library preparation was by the immunoSEQ multiplex PCR assay. For the multiplex PCR, a mixture combining 60 forward primers for TCR Vbeta segments and 13 reverse primers for TCR Jbeta segments was used. Imported from immuneACCESS, the table was reduced by TCRdb to in-frame sequences with V and J called. These copies leave out some clones; in studies compared against another copy, an unresolved V gene accounts for under half, and the cause of the remainder is not known. The sample profile shows 180,000 or so clones; about 77% of them were found once. The ten biggest clones cover about 3% of the sample. Input material: PBMCs. Every receptor here comes from a female donor in good health and CMV-seronegative.

The rearrangement links TRBV7-3 to TRBJ2-5; TRBD2 is a possible D gene (5 bases). The length of the CDR3 is 13 residues. The V and J ends lost 5 bases and 3 bases respectively, with 10 bases between them. Germline CDR1 is SGHTA and CDR2 is FQGTGA. DNA of the CDR3: TGTGCCAGCAGCCTTACTAGAGAAGAGACCCAGTACTTC. The encoded protein is CASSLTREETQYF.

The J gene is TRBJ1-2, the V gene TRBV6-5, with 10 bases that match TRBD1. Per the germline V gene, CDR1 is MNHEY and CDR2 is SVGAGI. The CDR3 covers 14 residues. J was trimmed by 6 bases and V by 6 bases; bases with no gene match: 7. This CDR3 is CASRLTGGANGYTF. The CDR3 DNA reads TGTGCCAGCAGATTGACAGGGGGCGCGAATGGCTACACCTTC.

The V call is TRBV19, the J call TRBJ2-2, with 8 bases identical to TRBD2. V shed 2 bases, J shed 5 bases, and the junction held 4 bases outside the gene matches. CDR1 LNHDA and CDR2 SQIVND come from the germline V gene (reference sequence). The CDR3 contains 15 residues. CDR3 amino acids: CASSISGGWTGELFF. The CDR3 coding sequence is TGTGCCAGTAGTATAAGCGGGGGTTGGACCGGGGAGCTGTTTTTT.

The chain's CDR3 is CAWRQESGEQYF. CDR3 sequence (DNA): TGTGCCTGGAGACAGGAATCTGGCGAGCAGTACTTC. The J gene is TRBJ2-7, the V gene TRBV30, with D possibly matching TRBD1 (5 bases). V gave up 3 bases and J gave up 6 bases, with 12 bases separating them. From germline, CDR1 is GTSNPN and CDR2 SVGIG (reference sequence). The CDR3 spans 12 residues.

V gene TRBV28 combines with J gene TRBJ2-6, with a weak D call TRBD2 (5 bases). V gave up 3 bases and J gave up 0 bases, with 9 bases separating them. Germline CDR1 and CDR2: MDHEN and SYDVKM. The CDR3 totals 16 residues. CDR3: CASSLRGLSGANVLTF. CDR3 bases: TGTGCCAGCAGTTTGAGAGGACTCTCTGGGGCCAACGTCCTGACTTTC.

In its sample, this clone was seen once. The J gene is TRBJ1-1, the V gene TRBV2, with D tentatively TRBD1 (6 bases). There are 14 residues in the CDR3. V dropped 7 bases and J dropped 5 bases, with 17 bases sitting between them. Germline CDR1 and CDR2: SNHLY and FYNNEI. As DNA, the CDR3 is TGTGCCAGCAACCAGGGACAACTGAGGACTGAAGCTTTCTTT. Protein product: CASNQGQLRTEAFF.

The CDR3 DNA reads TGTGCCAGCTCACTTCCCCTTTCAGGGGGCACTGAAGCTTTCTTT. This gives the protein CASSLPLSGGTEAFF. The rearrangement uses TRBV18 and TRBJ1-1; 7 nucleotides line up with TRBD1. Germline values: CDR1 KGHSH, CDR2 LQKENI. The CDR3 length is 15 residues. J was trimmed by 4 bases and V by 4 bases; bases with no gene match: 9. Using reference TRBV18 and TRBJ1-1 for the parts outside the CDR3, the full variable domain is NAGVMQNPRHLVRRRGQEARLRCSPMKGHSHVYWYRQLPEEGLKFMVYLQKENIIDESGMPKERFSAEFPKEGPSILRIQQVVRGDSAAYFCASSLPLSGGTEAFFGQGTRLTVV.

The genes are TRBV7-3 and TRBJ1-2; D is unclear. CDR3 length: 13 residues. In germline, CDR1 is SGHTA, CDR2 FQGTGA. V dropped 3 bases and J dropped 4 bases, with 9 bases sitting between them. The DNA of the CDR3 is TGTGCCAGCAGCTTTACACGGGGCTATGGCTACACCTTC. Residues: CASSFTRGYGYTF.

This clone was observed a handful of times. The rearrangement joins TRBV5-1 to TRBJ2-4; D is possibly TRBD1 (6 bases). The CDR3 has 19 residues. The germline V gene encodes CDR1 SGHRS and CDR2 YFSETQ. Trimming shortened V by 2 bases and J by 1 base, and 22 bases separated the two germline ends. Written as DNA, the CDR3 is TGCGCCAGCAGCTTATTACAGGGCCCTAACCCGTTTGCCAAAAACATTCAGTACTTC. As protein: CASSLLQGPNPFAKNIQYF.

This chain connects TRBV9 to TRBJ1-2; the D gene is possibly TRBD1 (5 bases). This CDR3 has 15 residues. Germline-derived CDR1 and CDR2 are SGDLS and YYNGEE. Trimming took 0 bases from V and 8 from J, leaving 17 bases between them. CDR3 loop: CASSVGQGGVLGYTF. CDR3 nucleotide sequence: TGTGCCAGCAGCGTAGGGCAGGGCGGCGTTTTAGGCTACACCTTC.

The chain links TRBV2 to TRBJ2-5, with a weak D call TRBD1 (6 bases). V gave up 5 bases and J gave up 11 bases, with 15 bases separating them. The germline V gene has CDR1 SNHLY and CDR2 FYNNEI. The CDR3 sequence is 12 residues long. CDR3 in amino acids: CASSRNRVGQYF. The CDR3 nucleotides read TGTGCCAGCAGTCGAAACAGGGTTGGGCAGTACTTC.